Below are 18 T cell receptor beta chains sequenced from a single sample in a study of blood T cell repertoires in COVID-19. TCRdb's table, derived via immunoSEQ multiplex PCR, lists solely in-frame clones and lacks some. This table holds about 68,000 clones, approximately 80% found once. Sequencing was carried out using peripheral blood. Receptors originate from a human donor in a cohort sampled during active COVID-19.

The V call is TRBV5-1, the J call TRBJ1-2, with D unresolved. The CDR3 has 13 amino acids. V was clipped by 6 bases and J by 4 bases, with 13 bases between them. Germline V CDR1 and CDR2: SGHRS, YFSETQ. The CDR3 here is CASNSGEGYGYTF. In DNA form, the CDR3 reads TGCGCCAGCAATTCCGGGGAGGGCTATGGCTACACCTTC.

This rearrangement joins TRBV7-9 to TRBJ2-1; 9 positions match TRBD1. In germline, CDR1 is SEHNR, CDR2 FQNEAQ (reference sequence). Trimming removed 3 bases from V and 5 bases from J; junction bases left unmatched: 5. This CDR3 contains 15 residues. In DNA form, the CDR3 reads TGTGCCAGCAGCTTGGGACAGGGAGGGGACAATGAGCAGTTCTTC. The encoded protein is CASSLGQGGDNEQFF.

V is TRBV27 and J is TRBJ2-7, with D possibly matching TRBD2 (5 bases). CDR1 and CDR2 from the germline V gene are MNHEY and SMNVEV (reference sequence). V was clipped by 1 base and J by 0 bases, with 13 bases between them. There are 16 residues in the CDR3. The CDR3: CASSLLGIGVSYEQYF. CDR3 DNA sequence: TGTGCCAGCAGTTTATTGGGGATCGGGGTCTCCTACGAGCAGTACTTC.

The chain employs TRBV7-9 and TRBJ2-5; a weak D match, TRBD2 (7 bases). The V and J ends lost 0 bases and 4 bases respectively, with 9 bases between them. The CDR3 is 14 amino acids. Germline V lookup: CDR1 SEHNR, CDR2 FQNEAQ (reference sequence). CDR3 sequence reads: CASSLAGGLETQYF. CDR3 DNA: TGTGCCAGCAGCTTAGCCGGGGGGCTAGAGACCCAGTACTTC.

The chain is built from TRBV6-2 or TRBV6-3 and TRBJ2-6, with TRBD2 as a possible D gene (6 bases). V was clipped by 0 bases and J by 0 bases, with 21 bases between them. Germline V gene data show CDR1 as MNHEY and CDR2 as SVGEGT. The CDR3 is made up of 21 amino acids. CDR3 DNA: TGTGCCAGCAGTTACTCGAGACGGTCACGGGGGATCCTCTCTGGGGCCAACGTCCTGACTTTC. Protein product: CASSYSRRSRGILSGANVLTF.

The chain carries TRBV6-6 and TRBJ2-4, with TRBD1 matching 9 bases. The CDR3 has 16 amino acids. Germline V gene sequence: CDR1 MNHNY, CDR2 SVGAGI (reference sequence). J lost 6 bases, V lost 0 bases, and 6 bases had no gene match. The CDR3 loop is CASSYSGQGNGNIQYF. The CDR3 DNA reads as TGTGCCAGCAGTTACTCGGGACAGGGAAACGGAAACATTCAGTACTTC.

The J gene is TRBJ2-3, the V gene TRBV7-2; possibly TRBD2 for D (5 bases). There are 17 residues in the CDR3. The V end was cut by 5 bases, the J end by 0 bases, with 18 bases between. Germline loops: CDR1 SGHTA, CDR2 FQGNSA. CDR3 loop: CASSPSRTVSSTDTQYF. The CDR3 DNA is TGTGCCAGCAGCCCGAGCCGGACTGTCTCTAGCACAGATACGCAGTATTTT.

This sequence joins TRBV20-1 and TRBJ1-2; the D gene is possibly TRBD1 (5 bases). V was cut by 5 bases and J by 7 bases, with 11 bases left in between. The germline CDR1 and CDR2 sequences are DFQATT and SNEGSKA (reference sequence). The CDR3 contains 11 residues. The CDR3 reads CSAPRTSGYTF. The CDR3, as DNA: TGCAGTGCTCCCCGGACATCTGGCTACACCTTC.

V gene TRBV7-3 combines with J gene TRBJ2-7; 15 bases agree with TRBD2. Germline trimming cut 4 bases from V and 5 bases from J; bases unmatched to any gene: 12. The CDR3 runs 18 residues. CDR1 and CDR2 (germline): SGHTA, FQGTGA. CDR3 nucleotide sequence: TGTGCCAGCAGCTCTCCAGGACTAGCGGGAGGGCCTTTTCACGAGCAGTACGTC. This translates into CASSSPGLAGGPFHEQYV.

This clone is a singleton in its sample. The V call is TRBV29-1, the J call TRBJ1-1; a weak D match, TRBD1 (6 bases). In germline, CDR1 is SQVTM, CDR2 ANQGSEA. The germline V and J ends were trimmed by 5 bases and 1 base, with 17 bases remaining between them. This CDR3 comprises 15 residues. The DNA of the CDR3 is TGCAGCGTTAGGAAAGGGGGAAGCCCGAACACTGAAGCTTTCTTT. This gives the protein CSVRKGGSPNTEAFF. The full variable domain, completed using reference TRBV29-1 and TRBJ1-1, is SAVISQKPSRDICQRGTSLTIQCQVDSQVTMMFWYRQQPGQSLTLIATANQGSEATYESGFVIDKFPISRPNLTFSTLTVSNMSPEDSSIYLCSVRKGGSPNTEAFFGQGTRLTVV.

The chain joins TRBV7-2 to TRBJ2-3; D is unclear. CDR1 and CDR2 (germline): SGHTA, FQGNSA. CDR3 length equals 13 residues. Trimming pared 6 bases from V and 2 bases from J, leaving 9 bases between. The CDR3 here is CASRPTATDTQYF. CDR3 in DNA: TGTGCCAGCAGACCTACAGCCACAGATACGCAGTATTTT.

The gene calls are TRBV18 and TRBJ1-5; unclear D gene. The V and J ends lost 3 bases and 3 bases respectively, with 12 bases between them. This CDR3 has 15 amino acids. Germline CDR1 reads KGHSH; CDR2 reads LQKENI. DNA of the CDR3: TGTGCCAGCTCACCCTCGGGGAGGAACAATCAGCCCCAGCATTTT. It encodes CASSPSGRNNQPQHF.

The V and J genes are TRBV6-6 and TRBJ1-2; possible D gene TRBD1, 5 bases. The CDR3 has 13 amino acids. Germline CDR1 reads MNHNY; CDR2 reads SVGAGI (reference sequence). Trimming left V 6 bases short and J 1 base short, with 9 bases between. The CDR3 is CASRTTDNYGYTF. As DNA, the CDR3 is TGTGCCAGCAGGACGACAGATAACTATGGCTACACCTTC.

This chain uses TRBV27 with TRBJ1-3, with a weak D call TRBD1 (5 bases). CDR3 length: 13 residues. V lost 6 bases to trimming and J lost 4 bases, with 10 bases between them. Germline CDR1 reads MNHEY; CDR2 reads SMNVEV (reference sequence). CDR3 loop: CASRLRGGNTIYF. The CDR3 region has the DNA TGTGCCAGCAGGCTCCGGGGGGGAAACACCATATATTTT.

The chain employs TRBV5-5 and TRBJ1-1; D unresolved. This CDR3 contains 13 residues. Germline-derived CDR1 and CDR2 are SGHKS and YYEKEE (reference sequence). The V gene lost 0 bases and the J gene lost 1 base, with 4 bases spanning the gap. CDR3 residues: CASSLEQNTEAFF. In DNA, the CDR3 is TGTGCCAGCAGCTTGGAGCAGAACACTGAAGCTTTCTTT. Supplemented by reference TRBV5-5 and TRBJ1-1, the full variable domain reads DAGVTQSPTHLIKTRGQQVTLRCSPISGHKSVSWYQQVLGQGPQFIFQYYEKEERGRGNFPDRFSARQFPNYSSELNVNALLLGDSALYLCASSLEQNTEAFFGQGTRLTVV.

The rearrangement joins TRBV6-2 or TRBV6-3 to TRBJ1-2; TRBD1 might be the D (6 bases). Trimming left V 5 bases short and J 7 bases short, with 20 bases between. The germline V gene has CDR1 MNHEY and CDR2 SVGEGT. The CDR3 totals 15 residues. The CDR3 spells CASSRTGFVSSGYTF. CDR3 bases: TGTGCCAGCAGTCGTACAGGGTTCGTTTCTAGTGGCTACACCTTC.

This clone was observed a few times. The chain links TRBV6-5 to TRBJ1-6; 9 bases are a match to TRBD1. V shed 5 bases and J 10 bases; nucleotides not matched to a gene: 9. The CDR3 is made up of 15 amino acids. Germline lookup yields CDR1 MNHEY and CDR2 SVGAGI. CDR3 region: CASSTPGQGDSPLHF. The CDR3 DNA follows: TGTGCCAGCAGTACCCCGGGACAGGGCGACTCACCCCTCCACTTT.

V usage is TRBV19 and J usage is TRBJ2-5, with 12 positions matching TRBD2. J gave up 5 bases and V 4 bases, and 5 bases lay outside the gene matches. Germline V gives CDR1 LNHDA, CDR2 SQIVND (reference sequence). The CDR3 is 15 amino acids. CDR3 sequence (DNA): TGTGCCAGTAGTACTAGCGGGGGGGCTAGCGAGACCCAGTACTTC. It yields the protein CASSTSGGASETQYF.